This entry features one TCR beta chain sequence. Trimming stripped 4 bases from V and 0 bases from J, with 6 bases between. The germline CDR1 and CDR2 sequences are SQVTM and ANQGSEA. The CDR3 has 13 residues. This specimen comes from a study of blood T cell repertoires in COVID-19. Study context: Samples of COVID-19 (acute and convalescent) were obtained from the United States, Italy and Spain.

Measured with immunoSEQ multiplex PCR; TCRdb has only the in-frame clones, and not every one. Here the sample spans around 120,000 clones, over 80% being singletons. V and J are TRBV29-1 and TRBJ1-4, with no clear D. This receptor was taken from a woman between 65 and 79 years old with acute or convalescent COVID-19. Specimen: peripheral blood. CDR3 DNA sequence: TGCAGCGTTGCGAGGGCAACTAATGAAAAACTGTTTTTT. It is translated as CSVARATNEKLFF.